The 26 T cell receptor beta chains below were found in one sample sequenced in a study of post-analysis software for immune sequencing data. Unique molecular identifiers featured in each of the TCR beta cDNA libraries. TCRdb re-analysed the PCR reads in MiXCR, keeping a single row per CDR3 protein. The top ten hold about 12% of the sample, which has some 450,000 distinct CDR3 sequences, over 35% seen once. Antigen specificity for these receptors is unknown. Findings and limits, study-wide: Higher frequency in patients than in controls was seen for about five TRBV segments, with TRBV5-6, TRBV5-1 and TRBV20-1 among them.

Specimen: blood. These receptors came from a girl aged 5 to 17 with multiple sclerosis.

This clonotype has a single count. The gene calls are TRBV14 and TRBJ2-1; D gene uncertain. V lost 1 base, J lost 6 bases, and 10 bases lay in between. The CDR3 has 14 amino acids. Germline loops: CDR1 SGHDN, CDR2 FVKESK. The CDR3 coding sequence is TGTGCCAGCAGCCAAGTTAGTGGTTTCAATGAGCAGTTCTTC. Translated: CASSQVSGFNEQFF.

V and J are TRBV28 and TRBJ1-6, with D unresolved. The CDR3 covers 14 residues. V was shortened by 3 bases and J by 10 bases, with 13 bases between the two germline ends. CDR1 is MDHEN and CDR2 is SYDVKM in the germline V gene. The CDR3 sequence is CASSFRVVGSPLHF. CDR3 sequence (DNA): TGTGCCAGCAGTTTTCGAGTCGTAGGCTCACCCCTCCACTTT.

The rearrangement joins TRBV10-3 to TRBJ1-1, with 8 bases aligning to TRBD1. Germline CDR1 ENHRY, CDR2 SYGVKD. With V trimmed by 6 bases and J by 8 bases, 11 bases remained unmatched. This CDR3 comprises 14 residues. CDR3 in amino acids: CAIRMDREVGEAFF. In DNA form, the CDR3 reads TGTGCCATCAGAATGGACAGGGAGGTCGGGGAAGCTTTCTTT.

The CDR3 nucleotides are TGCGCCAGCAGCTTGGTCCCTAGCGGGAGTTCAGATACGCAGTATTTT. This gives the protein CASSLVPSGSSDTQYF. The chain recombines TRBV5-1 with TRBJ2-3, with 10 bases fitting TRBD2. Germline V gene data show CDR1 as SGHRS and CDR2 as YFSETQ. The V segment lost 0 bases and the J segment 4 bases; nucleotides outside the gene matches: 5. There are 16 residues in the CDR3.

DNA for the CDR3: TGTGCCAGCGAAGCGGACTCCTACAATGAGCAGTTCTTC. It translates to CASEADSYNEQFF. The rearrangement joins TRBV2 to TRBJ2-1, with D tentatively TRBD2 (5 bases). The CDR3 extends over 13 amino acids. The germline V gene encodes CDR1 SNHLY and CDR2 FYNNEI. V shed 8 bases and J shed 0 bases, with 8 bases lying between them.

The CDR3 is CASTHGSKGETQYF. CDR3 sequence (DNA): TGTGCCAGCACCCACGGGTCAAAGGGAGAGACCCAGTACTTC. The genes are TRBV2 and TRBJ2-5; D is uncertain. Trimming took off 7 bases at V and 4 bases at J, with 16 bases between the two ends. This CDR3 has 14 residues. Germline CDR1 and CDR2: SNHLY and FYNNEI.

The chain links TRBV28 to TRBJ2-7, with 7 bases lining up with TRBD1. The CDR3 totals 16 residues. Germline values: CDR1 MDHEN, CDR2 SYDVKM. V lost 10 bases, J lost 1 base, and 16 bases stayed unmatched. The CDR3 DNA follows: TGTGCCACTTGCATGACCCCGGGACAGACTTCCTACGAGCAGTACTTC. Its translation: CATCMTPGQTSYEQYF.

The V call is TRBV5-1, the J call TRBJ2-3; D possibly corresponds to TRBD1 (5 bases). Germline V gene sequence: CDR1 SGHRS, CDR2 YFSETQ. This CDR3 contains 15 residues. Trimming shortened V by 5 bases and J by 0 bases, and 13 bases separated the two germline ends. The CDR3 bases are TGCGCCAGCAGTCAACAGGACACTAGCACAGATACGCAGTATTTT. Translated, it gives CASSQQDTSTDTQYF.

This clonotype was picked up a small number of times. The chain's CDR3 is CASSQTGETYEQYF. CDR3 DNA: TGTGCCAGCAGCCAGACAGGGGAGACCTACGAGCAGTACTTC. The V gene is TRBV7-9, the J gene TRBJ2-7; 8 bases map to TRBD1. Germline V CDR1 and CDR2: SEHNR, FQNEAQ (reference sequence). The CDR3 runs to 14 residues. The V segment lost 5 bases and the J segment 2 bases; nucleotides outside the gene matches: 5.

This clonotype appeared a few times. This chain joins TRBV7-9 and TRBJ2-4, with D perhaps being TRBD1 or TRBD2 (6 bases each). Deletions cut 1 base from V and 0 bases from J, with 13 bases between. This CDR3 contains 17 residues. Germline-derived CDR1 and CDR2 are SEHNR and FQNEAQ (reference sequence). The CDR3 sequence: CASSLDGGLRAKNIQYF. CDR3 nucleotide sequence: TGTGCCAGCAGCTTAGATGGGGGGCTGAGAGCCAAAAACATTCAGTACTTC.

The rearrangement links TRBV20-1 to TRBJ2-5; D is possibly TRBD1 or TRBD2 (5 bases each). The germline V and J ends were trimmed by 6 bases and 11 bases, with 22 bases remaining between them. Germline CDR1 is DFQATT and CDR2 is SNEGSKA (reference sequence). This CDR3 region has 13 residues. In nucleotides, the CDR3 is TGCAGTGCCATCCAGGGACCGTACAATGAGCAGTACTTC. This encodes CSAIQGPYNEQYF.

This clonotype has just a few counts. CDR3: CASSLGGESTYEQYF. CDR3 in DNA: TGCGCCAGCAGCTTGGGGGGGGAGTCTACCTACGAGCAGTACTTC. The rearrangement links TRBV5-1 to TRBJ2-7; possibly TRBD2 for D (6 bases). This CDR3 is built from 15 residues. In germline, CDR1 is SGHRS, CDR2 YFSETQ. The V end was cut by 0 bases, the J end by 2 bases, with 12 bases between.

The sample holds a few counts of this clonotype. The chain has TRBV6-6 and TRBJ2-7, with D maybe TRBD1 (6 bases). The CDR3 totals 13 residues. Germline V gene lookup returns CDR1 MNHNY and CDR2 SVGAGI (reference sequence). Trimming took off 8 bases at V and 1 base at J, with 12 bases between the two ends. The CDR3 DNA reads as TGTGCCAGCGCGCAGGGGTGGTCCTACGAGCAGTACTTC. Its translation is CASAQGWSYEQYF.

This clonotype has only a few counts. The chain carries TRBV7-2 and TRBJ2-3, with D maybe TRBD1 (5 bases). CDR1 is SGHTA, CDR2 FQGNSA, per germline. The length of the CDR3 is 15 residues. V was cut by 6 bases and J by 2 bases, with 15 bases left in between. The CDR3 spells CASRDRQYSTDTQYF. The CDR3 bases are TGTGCCAGCAGGGATAGACAGTATTCCACAGATACGCAGTATTTT.

The rearrangement uses TRBV29-1 and TRBJ1-4; D ambiguous. Germline V gene sequence: CDR1 SQVTM, CDR2 ANQGSEA. CDR3 length: 15 amino acids. The V gene lost 4 bases and the J gene lost 7 bases, with 19 bases spanning the gap. The CDR3 DNA is TGCAGCGTTGTATTCGGTGAGGATCCGTTTGAAAAACTGTTTTTT. The encoded protein is CSVVFGEDPFEKLFF.

V usage is TRBV2 and J usage is TRBJ2-2; D unresolved. Germline CDR1 reads SNHLY; CDR2 reads FYNNEI. CDR3 length: 13 amino acids. V was cut by 3 bases and J by 6 bases, with 8 bases left in between. In DNA, the CDR3 is TGTGCCAGCAGTGACTACGAGCCCGGGGAGCTGTTTTTT. It specifies CASSDYEPGELFF.

The chain couples TRBV7-8 to TRBJ2-4, with D perhaps TRBD2 (5 bases). The CDR3 is 15 residues long. Looked up from germline, CDR1 is SGHVS and CDR2 is FQNEAQ. V lost 0 bases, J lost 2 bases, and 8 bases lay in between. CDR3 in DNA: TGTGCCAGCAGCTTAGCGGGCGGGTCCAAAAACATTCAGTACTTC. Protein sequence: CASSLAGGSKNIQYF.

This clonotype has a handful of counts. V usage is TRBV28 and J usage is TRBJ1-2; 7 nucleotides match TRBD1. The CDR3 length is 16 residues. The ends lost 2 bases at V and 3 bases at J; junction bases unmatched: 9. Germline-derived CDR1 and CDR2 are MDHEN and SYDVKM. CDR3 in amino acids: CASSLPRDRTDYGYTF. The CDR3, as DNA: TGTGCCAGCAGTTTACCCCGGGACAGAACGGACTATGGCTACACCTTC.

The chain employs TRBV14 and TRBJ1-1; 7 positions match TRBD1. J was trimmed by 7 bases and V by 2 bases; bases with no gene match: 4. This CDR3 has 13 amino acids. Germline CDR1 SGHDN, CDR2 FVKESK. CDR3 amino acids: CASSQIRTGEAFF. CDR3 nucleotide sequence: TGTGCCAGCAGCCAAATTAGGACAGGTGAAGCTTTCTTT.

The table lists this clonotype with many counts. The chain carries TRBV20-1 and TRBJ2-5; D may be TRBD2 (7 bases). Looked up from germline, CDR1 is DFQATT and CDR2 is SNEGSKA (reference sequence). The length of the CDR3 is 14 residues. V was trimmed by 0 bases and J by 5 bases, leaving 13 bases between them. The CDR3 here is CSARDGRGGETQYF. The CDR3 DNA reads TGCAGTGCTAGAGATGGCAGGGGAGGGGAGACCCAGTACTTC.

The V call is TRBV6-6, the J call TRBJ2-7, with a possible D match to TRBD2 (5 bases). The CDR3 contains 17 residues. Germline lookup yields CDR1 MNHNY and CDR2 SVGAGI (reference sequence). Trimming shortened V by 4 bases and J by 4 bases, and 23 bases separated the two germline ends. This CDR3 reads CASSLGSTRGIHYEQYF. The CDR3 region has the DNA TGTGCCAGCAGTTTGGGAAGTACTAGAGGCATCCATTACGAGCAGTACTTC.

This clonotype has just a few counts. V usage is TRBV7-2 and J usage is TRBJ2-7; D is possibly TRBD2 (5 bases). This CDR3 has 16 residues. Trimming stripped 5 bases from V and 0 bases from J, with 17 bases between. Germline lookup yields CDR1 SGHTA and CDR2 FQGNSA. The DNA for the CDR3 is TGTGCCAGCAGCCCCCAAACCGGGATTTTCTCCTACGAGCAGTACTTC. Its translation: CASSPQTGIFSYEQYF.

The V and J genes are TRBV7-2 and TRBJ2-7; D unresolved. The CDR3 loop spans 15 amino acids. The germline V and J ends were trimmed by 1 base and 4 bases, with 14 bases remaining between them. The germline CDR1 and CDR2 sequences are SGHTA and FQGNSA. Here the CDR3 reads CASSLVFVGSYEQYF. The CDR3, as DNA: TGTGCCAGCAGCTTAGTCTTCGTAGGCTCTTACGAGCAGTACTTC.

The chain uses TRBV7-2 and TRBJ1-4; D is unclear. V gave up 5 bases and J gave up 0 bases, with 10 bases separating them. The CDR3 is made up of 15 amino acids. Per the germline V gene, CDR1 is SGHTA and CDR2 is FQGNSA. The CDR3 coding sequence is TGTGCCAGCAGCCCGGAGGCGGCAACTAATGAAAAACTGTTTTTT. As protein: CASSPEAATNEKLFF.

V is TRBV10-3 and J is TRBJ2-1; D possibly corresponds to TRBD2 (6 bases). The V end lost 6 bases, the J end lost 2 bases, and 14 bases lay between the germline ends. This CDR3 is built from 15 residues. Per the germline V gene, CDR1 is ENHRY and CDR2 is SYGVKD. The CDR3 spells CAISLSGLPYNEQFF. The CDR3 coding sequence is TGTGCCATCAGCTTAAGCGGACTACCCTACAATGAGCAGTTCTTC.

The gene calls are TRBV20-1 and TRBJ2-3; 9 positions agree with TRBD2. V lost 1 base, J lost 1 base, and 0 bases stayed unmatched. The CDR3 loop spans 14 amino acids. Germline-derived CDR1 and CDR2 are DFQATT and SNEGSKA (reference sequence). For the CDR3, the DNA is TGCAGTGCTAGAGGGACTAGCGGCACAGATACGCAGTATTTT. It encodes CSARGTSGTDTQYF.